This is a list of T cell receptor beta chains from one sample in a study of shared clonotypes between healthy human individuals. TCRdb's table, derived via immunoSEQ multiplex PCR, lists solely in-frame clones and lacks some. In the table there are hundreds of thousands of clones, roughly 94% of which are singletons. Sample: naive CD8+ T cells sorted from blood. The receptors originated from a man aged 30-40 years in good health. CDR3s include the opening cysteine and the closing phenylalanine or tryptophan. The order of the fields is V gene, clone size, J gene, CDR3 protein. Some rows mark clone size as missing; the rest say once, few, many or name a class of expanded clone.

>TRBV11-3|once|TRBJ2-5
CASSLRGRVQETQYF
>TRBV27|NA|TRBJ2-1
CASSLTGVPYNEQFF
>TRBV28|once|TRBJ1-5
CASSFRRGRLPQHF
>TRBV30|NA|TRBJ2-5
CACDLLAGPQETQYF
>TRBV4-3|NA|TRBJ2-1
CASSQEGLAGKYNEQFF
>TRBV29-1|NA|TRBJ2-3
CSVYSVDTDTQYF
>TRBV7-9|NA|TRBJ2-1
CASEGGEQFF
>TRBV19|NA|TRBJ1-1
CATTRLGAGEAFF
>TRBV29-1|NA|TRBJ2-1
CSVTPRGSYGGNEQFF
>TRBV4-1|NA|TRBJ2-2
CASSTRYSGELFF
>TRBV7-9|NA|TRBJ2-1
CASSLASGGDNEQFF
>TRBV4-3|NA|TRBJ2-1
CASSQTTGTIHNEQFF
>TRBV5-1|NA|TRBJ1-3
CASSLEGGSGNTIYF
>TRBV6-1|NA|TRBJ1-2
CASTSTGGDSGYTF
>TRBV5-8|NA|TRBJ2-7
CASSAGQGARDEQYF
>TRBV6-5|NA|TRBJ2-3
CASSSGDSYTDTQYF
>TRBV28|many|TRBJ2-7
CASSSHYEQYF
>TRBV6-5|once|TRBJ2-1
CASGGNNEQFF
>TRBV28|NA|TRBJ2-2
CASRLAANTGELFF
>TRBV15|NA|TRBJ1-1
CATSNGGFTEAFF
>TRBV4-3|few|TRBJ1-1
CASSQEGGFPEAFF
>TRBV25-1|NA|TRBJ1-1
CASSLPGPLNTEAFF
>TRBV25-1|NA|TRBJ2-1
CASSGQRSPDLYNEQFF
>TRBV27|NA|TRBJ2-7
CASSLRTSGNTYEQYF
>TRBV27|NA|TRBJ2-1
CASSSQGESYNEQFF
>TRBV19|NA|TRBJ2-6
CATTGGGPGFSGANVLTF
>TRBV7-2|NA|TRBJ2-5
CASSSGGGVPTQETQYF
>TRBV28|NA|TRBJ2-3
CATEPADSTDTQYF
>TRBV27|NA|TRBJ1-5
CASSLDSRGNQPQHF
>TRBV4-1|NA|TRBJ2-2
CASSRTSGRATGELFF
>TRBV28|NA|TRBJ1-1
CASSLTGEAGTEAFF
>TRBV10-2|NA|TRBJ2-1
CASSEDYYSYNEQFF
>TRBV4-1|NA|TRBJ1-4
CASSQAWTVNEKLFF
>TRBV28|NA|TRBJ1-5
CASIAEWRQPQHF
>TRBV4-3|NA|TRBJ2-1
CASSQGLGQTYNEQFF
>TRBV27|NA|TRBJ2-3
CASNQGGRLTDTQYF
>TRBV9|NA|TRBJ2-7
CASSVDDGTYEQYF
>TRBV18|NA|TRBJ2-7
CASSRLAGIGYEQYF
>TRBV11-2|NA|TRBJ2-7
CASSPWTSETYEQYF
>TRBV9|NA|TRBJ1-2
CASSEGDRVPLYSYGYTF
>TRBV30|few|TRBJ2-3
CAWTTDTQYF
>TRBV19|once|TRBJ2-6
CASSILGGSANVLTF
>TRBV5-1|NA|TRBJ2-4
CASSWGLAEQLAKNIQYF
>TRBV13|NA|TRBJ2-3
CASSLGTASTDTQYF
>TRBV6-1|NA|TRBJ2-2
CASSVNTGELFF
>TRBV4-3|once|TRBJ2-1
CASSQVGSGEQFF
>TRBV15|NA|TRBJ2-6
CATSSSRAGANVLTF
>TRBV21-1|NA|TRBJ2-7
CASSKEGINRLGSFYEQYF
>TRBV7-9|NA|TRBJ1-1
CAIDTDRGTEAFF
>TRBV7-9|NA|TRBJ1-2
CASSLGPTGSYGYTF
>TRBV4-3|NA|TRBJ2-2
CASSQARGTGELFF
>TRBV27|NA|TRBJ1-2
CASSPLGGADGYTF
>TRBV19|NA|TRBJ2-7
CASSIAASGYEQYF
>TRBV13|NA|TRBJ1-4
CASSGSLEHEKLFF
>TRBV27|NA|TRBJ2-3
CASSWGQGAADTQYF
>TRBV5-4|NA|TRBJ2-1
CASSFGASEYNEQFF